This T cell receptor (beta chain) was sequenced for a study of shared clonotypes between healthy human individuals. Study-level results: Few donors restricted represented genetic and exposure-history diversity. Among donors, sharing of clonotypes was expected to be affected by sequencing depth.

Of note for this clone: Its antigen remains unidentified.

The quantity of DNA used in unsorted PBMC replicate PCRs was around 0.3 ug, corresponding to some 31,000 T cell genomes. The assay was immunoSEQ multiplex PCR, and TCRdb's table has in-frame clones only and misses some. The sample has roughly 500,000 clones; over 70% are singletons. In germline, CDR1 is SGHTA, CDR2 FQGNSA. V was clipped by 1 base and J by 3 bases, with 8 bases between them. The CDR3 totals 14 residues. Donors, without exception, were Caucasian adults residing in Nashville, Tennessee. What was sequenced was PBMCs. The rearrangement uses TRBV7-2 and TRBJ2-3; D may match TRBD1 or TRBD2 (5 bases each). The sequence was obtained from a middle-aged woman in good health. Some clones in this sample may be carry-over from other donors' samples. The DNA for the CDR3 is TGTGCCAGCAGCTTAGTGGGGGTAACAGATACGCAGTATTTT. This encodes CASSLVGVTDTQYF.